These 5 T cell receptor beta chains were all obtained from the same sample, sequenced in a study of cytotoxic CD8 clonotypes in ibrutinib-treated CLL. The repertoire was sequenced with immunoSEQ multiplex PCR; TCRdb's copy has only in-frame clones and lacks some. The sample consists of about 270,000 clones, less than 85% of them appearing once. The material sequenced was PBMCs, taken at disease progression, from a patient treated with ibrutinib. All receptors derive from a human donor with chronic lymphocytic leukemia.

This chain joins TRBV28 and TRBJ2-3; no firm D call. CDR3 size: 13 residues. The V end was cut by 1 base, the J end by 0 bases, with 2 bases between. From germline, CDR1 is MDHEN and CDR2 SYDVKM. The CDR3 DNA is TGTGCCAGCAGTTTATACAGCACAGATACGCAGTATTTT. Translating gives CASSLYSTDTQYF.

This clone is a singleton in its sample. The rearrangement links TRBV25-1 to TRBJ2-5; TRBD2 matches at 8 bases. The trim removed 2 bases at V and 5 bases at J, leaving 7 bases unmatched. The V gene's germline CDR1 is MGHDK and CDR2 SYGVNS. The CDR3 loop spans 15 amino acids. This CDR3 reads CASSEAGGSVETQYF. The CDR3 DNA sequence: TGTGCCAGCAGTGAAGCGGGGGGTTCTGTGGAGACCCAGTACTTC.

V gene TRBV7-6 combines with J gene TRBJ2-3; 7 bases align to TRBD2. V lost 4 bases to trimming and J lost 2 bases; unmatched junction nucleotides: 9. Germline V lookup: CDR1 SGHVS, CDR2 FNYEAQ. CDR3 length: 16 amino acids. The CDR3 reads CASSSLRGDLTDTQYF. CDR3 coding DNA: TGTGCCAGCAGCTCTTTACGGGGGGACCTCACAGATACGCAGTATTTT.

This clone was recorded a few times. The chain links TRBV2 to TRBJ1-2; D unresolved. The CDR3 runs to 15 residues. Between the trimmed V and J ends, which lost 2 bases and 7 bases, there was a span of 17 bases. CDR1 SNHLY and CDR2 FYNNEI come from the germline V gene. CDR3 in amino acids: CASSERRRGIGGYTF. The CDR3 DNA is TGTGCCAGCAGTGAAAGGCGGCGGGGAATAGGTGGCTACACCTTC.

The CDR3 sequence is CASRPTTDTQYF. The DNA of the CDR3 is TGTGCCAGCAGACCGACCACAGATACGCAGTATTTT. This sequence joins TRBV25-1 and TRBJ2-3; D uncertain. The germline V gene encodes CDR1 MGHDK and CDR2 SYGVNS. The CDR3 runs 12 residues. With 6 bases removed from V and 2 bases from J, the gap between germline ends came to 6 bases.